This TCR beta chain was sequenced for a study of cytomegalovirus exposure and HLA in healthy donors. PCR used 60 Vbeta primers and 13 Jbeta primers. In the original workflow: Later, an analysis found 75 million to 90 million unique TCR beta chains, and 10 million to 11 million of these were shared. Produced via immunoSEQ multiplex PCR; TCRdb's table is partial and in-frame only. The V and J calls and the clone size are those of that table, but D and trimming were determined from the DNA. The table shows tens of thousands of clones, with about 8% occurring only once. Study outcomes and limitations: In vitro data verified three CMV-associated chains as specific for CMV antigens. In all likelihood, a cluster of highly shared sequence variants was a sequencing artifact.

The CDR3 consists of 14 residues. Germline V gene data show CDR1 as MDHEN and CDR2 as SYDVKM. Trimming pared 7 bases from V and 7 bases from J, leaving 16 bases between. This clone was seen only a few times. Antigen unknown. The specimen was PBMCs. The receptor's source is a man aged 45-65 years in good health and CMV-seronegative. This chain joins TRBV28 and TRBJ1-4, with a weak D call TRBD1 (6 bases). DNA of the CDR3: TGTGCCAGCACCCTAGGGGGTCTTGGTGAAAAACTGTTTTTT. It yields the protein CASTLGGLGEKLFF. The variable domain in full, completed from reference TRBV28 and TRBJ1-4, reads DVKVTQSSRYLVKRTGEKVFLECVQDMDHENMFWYRQDPGLGLRLIYFSYDVKMKEKGDIPEGYSVSREKKERFSLILESASTNQTSMYLCASTLGGLGEKLFFGSGTQLSVL.